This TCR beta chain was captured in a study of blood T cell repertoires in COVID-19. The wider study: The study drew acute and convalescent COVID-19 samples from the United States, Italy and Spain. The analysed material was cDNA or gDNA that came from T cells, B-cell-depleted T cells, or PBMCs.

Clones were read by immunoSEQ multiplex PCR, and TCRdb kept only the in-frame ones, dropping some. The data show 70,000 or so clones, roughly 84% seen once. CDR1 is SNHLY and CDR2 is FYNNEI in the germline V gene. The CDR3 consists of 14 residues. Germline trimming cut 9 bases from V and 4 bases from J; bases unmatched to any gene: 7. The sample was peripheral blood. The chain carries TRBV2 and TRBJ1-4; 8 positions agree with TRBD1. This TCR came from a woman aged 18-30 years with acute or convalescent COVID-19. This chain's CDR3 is CASNDRGVNEKLFF. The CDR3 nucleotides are TGTGCCAGTAACGACAGGGGCGTTAATGAAAAACTGTTTTTT.